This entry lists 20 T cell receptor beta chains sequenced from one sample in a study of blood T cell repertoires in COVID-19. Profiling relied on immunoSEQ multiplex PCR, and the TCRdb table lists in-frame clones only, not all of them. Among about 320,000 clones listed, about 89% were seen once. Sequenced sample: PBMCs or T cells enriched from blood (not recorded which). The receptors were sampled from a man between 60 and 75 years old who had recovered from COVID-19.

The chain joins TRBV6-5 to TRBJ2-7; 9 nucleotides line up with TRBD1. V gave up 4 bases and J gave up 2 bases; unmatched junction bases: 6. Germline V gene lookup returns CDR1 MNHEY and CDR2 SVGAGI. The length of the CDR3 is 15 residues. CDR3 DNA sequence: TGTGCCAGCAGTTTAACAGGGGGCTTAACCTACGAGCAGTACTTC. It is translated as CASSLTGGLTYEQYF.

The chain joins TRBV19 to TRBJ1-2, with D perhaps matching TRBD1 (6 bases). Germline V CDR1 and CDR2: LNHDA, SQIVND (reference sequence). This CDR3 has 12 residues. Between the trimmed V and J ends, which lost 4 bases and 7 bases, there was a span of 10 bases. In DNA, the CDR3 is TGTGCCAGTAGTAAACACAGGGCTGGCTACACCTTC. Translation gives CASSKHRAGYTF.

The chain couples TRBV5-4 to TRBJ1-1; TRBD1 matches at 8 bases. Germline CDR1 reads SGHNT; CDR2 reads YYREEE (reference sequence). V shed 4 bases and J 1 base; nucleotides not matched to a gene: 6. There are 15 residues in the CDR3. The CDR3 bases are TGTGCCAGCAGCCCAGTTACAGGGGGGAACACTGAAGCTTTCTTT. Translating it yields CASSPVTGGNTEAFF.

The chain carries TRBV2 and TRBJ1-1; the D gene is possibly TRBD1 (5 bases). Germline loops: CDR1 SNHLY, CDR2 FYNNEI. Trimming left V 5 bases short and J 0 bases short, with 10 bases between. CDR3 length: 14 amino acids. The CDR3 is CASSPQTVNTEAFF. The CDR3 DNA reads TGTGCCAGCAGTCCCCAGACAGTGAACACTGAAGCTTTCTTT.

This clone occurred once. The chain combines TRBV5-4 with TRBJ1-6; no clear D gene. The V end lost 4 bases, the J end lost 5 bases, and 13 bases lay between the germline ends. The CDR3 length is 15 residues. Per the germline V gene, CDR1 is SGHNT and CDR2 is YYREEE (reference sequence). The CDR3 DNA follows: TGTGCCAGCAGCCATACAGAGTCTAATAATTCACCCCTCCACTTT. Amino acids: CASSHTESNNSPLHF.

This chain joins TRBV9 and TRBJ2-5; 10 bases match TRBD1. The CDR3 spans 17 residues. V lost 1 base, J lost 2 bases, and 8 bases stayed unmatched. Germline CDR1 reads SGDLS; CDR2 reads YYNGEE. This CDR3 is CASSVRWDRGVQETQYF. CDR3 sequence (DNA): TGTGCCAGCAGCGTACGTTGGGACAGGGGTGTTCAAGAGACCCAGTACTTC.

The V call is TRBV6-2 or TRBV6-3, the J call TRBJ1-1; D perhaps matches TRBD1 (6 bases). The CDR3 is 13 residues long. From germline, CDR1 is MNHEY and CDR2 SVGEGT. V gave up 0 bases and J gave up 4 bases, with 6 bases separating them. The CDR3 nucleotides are TGTGCCAGCAGTTACTCGGGGGCCACTGAAGCTTTCTTT. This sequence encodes CASSYSGATEAFF.

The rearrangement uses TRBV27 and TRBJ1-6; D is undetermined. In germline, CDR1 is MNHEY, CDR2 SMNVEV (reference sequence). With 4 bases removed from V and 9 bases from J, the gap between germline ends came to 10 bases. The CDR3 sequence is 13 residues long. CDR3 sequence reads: CASSWRDSSPLHF. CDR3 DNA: TGTGCCAGCAGTTGGAGGGATAGTTCACCCCTCCACTTT.

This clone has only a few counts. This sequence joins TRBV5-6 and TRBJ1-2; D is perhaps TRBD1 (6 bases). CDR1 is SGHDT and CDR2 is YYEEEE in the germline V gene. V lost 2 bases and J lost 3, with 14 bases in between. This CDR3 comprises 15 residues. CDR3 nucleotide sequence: TGTGCCAGCAGCTTCTCGCCGGCAGGGGACTATGGCTACACCTTC. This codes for CASSFSPAGDYGYTF.

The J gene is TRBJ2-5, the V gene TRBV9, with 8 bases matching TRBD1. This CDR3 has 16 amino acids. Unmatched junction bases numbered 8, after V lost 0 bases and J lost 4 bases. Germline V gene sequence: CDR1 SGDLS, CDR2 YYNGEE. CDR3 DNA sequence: TGTGCCAGCAGCGTAGCCAGCAGGGGGCGGATAGAGACCCAGTACTTC. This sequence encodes CASSVASRGRIETQYF.

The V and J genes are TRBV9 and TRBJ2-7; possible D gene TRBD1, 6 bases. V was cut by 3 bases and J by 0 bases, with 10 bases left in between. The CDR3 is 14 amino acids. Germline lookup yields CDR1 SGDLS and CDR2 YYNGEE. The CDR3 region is CASSAQGTSYEQYF. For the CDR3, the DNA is TGTGCCAGCAGCGCGCAGGGGACCTCCTACGAGCAGTACTTC.

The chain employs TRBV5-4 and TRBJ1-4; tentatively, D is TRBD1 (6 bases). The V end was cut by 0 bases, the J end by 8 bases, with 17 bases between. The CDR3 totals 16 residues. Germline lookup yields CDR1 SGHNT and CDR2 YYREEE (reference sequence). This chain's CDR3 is CASSLATGSLGEKLFF. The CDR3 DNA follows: TGTGCCAGCAGCTTGGCTACAGGGTCTTTAGGGGAAAAACTGTTTTTT.

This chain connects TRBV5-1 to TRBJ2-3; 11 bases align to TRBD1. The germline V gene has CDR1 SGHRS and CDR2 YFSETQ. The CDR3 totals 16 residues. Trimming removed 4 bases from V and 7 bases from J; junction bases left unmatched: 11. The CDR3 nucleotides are TGCGCCAGCAGCAGGACAGGGGGCGCCGCGATATATACGCAGTATTTT. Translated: CASSRTGGAAIYTQYF.

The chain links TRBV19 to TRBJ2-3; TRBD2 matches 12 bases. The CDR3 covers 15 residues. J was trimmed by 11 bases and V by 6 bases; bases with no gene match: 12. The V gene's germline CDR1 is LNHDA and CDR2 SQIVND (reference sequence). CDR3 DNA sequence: TGTGCCAGTAGCACCTCTAGCGGGAGGGCTTCGGGGCAGTATTTT. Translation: CASSTSSGRASGQYF.

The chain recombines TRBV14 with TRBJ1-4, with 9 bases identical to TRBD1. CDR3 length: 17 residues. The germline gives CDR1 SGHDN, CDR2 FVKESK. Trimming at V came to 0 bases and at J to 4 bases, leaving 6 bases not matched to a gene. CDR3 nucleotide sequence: TGTGCCAGCAGCCAAGACTTCCGACAGGGGGGTAATGAAAAACTGTTTTTT. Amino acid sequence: CASSQDFRQGGNEKLFF.

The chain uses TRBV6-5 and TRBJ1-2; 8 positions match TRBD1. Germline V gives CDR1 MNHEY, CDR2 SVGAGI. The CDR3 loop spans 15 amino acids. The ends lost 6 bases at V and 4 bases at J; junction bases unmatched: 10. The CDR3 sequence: CASSHNRGLGYGYTF. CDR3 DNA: TGTGCCAGCAGCCATAACAGGGGGTTAGGCTATGGCTACACCTTC.

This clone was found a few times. The CDR3 DNA follows: TGTGCCAGTAGTATAGATTACAGGTATCAGCCCCAGCATTTT. This gives the protein CASSIDYRYQPQHF. The chain couples TRBV19 to TRBJ1-5, with D tentatively TRBD1 (5 bases). The CDR3 loop spans 14 amino acids. In germline, CDR1 is LNHDA, CDR2 SQIVND (reference sequence). Trimming shortened V by 0 bases and J by 5 bases, and 8 bases separated the two germline ends.

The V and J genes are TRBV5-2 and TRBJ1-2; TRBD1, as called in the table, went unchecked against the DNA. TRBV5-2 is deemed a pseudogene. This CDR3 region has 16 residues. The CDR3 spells CASKCTGEYERPGYTF. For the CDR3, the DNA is TGTGCCAGCAAATGTACAGGAGAGTACGAAAGACCTGGCTACACCTTC.

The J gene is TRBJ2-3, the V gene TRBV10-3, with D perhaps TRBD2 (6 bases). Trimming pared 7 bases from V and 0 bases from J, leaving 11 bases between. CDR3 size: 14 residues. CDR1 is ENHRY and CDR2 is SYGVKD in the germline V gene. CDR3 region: CAIKLAPSTDTQYF. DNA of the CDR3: TGTGCCATCAAGCTAGCGCCTAGCACAGATACGCAGTATTTT.

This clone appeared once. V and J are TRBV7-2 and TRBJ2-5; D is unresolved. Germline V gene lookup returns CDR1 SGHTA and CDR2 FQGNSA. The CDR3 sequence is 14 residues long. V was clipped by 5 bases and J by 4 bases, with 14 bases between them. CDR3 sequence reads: CASSPLVSRETQYF. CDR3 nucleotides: TGTGCCAGCAGCCCTCTAGTCTCCCGAGAGACCCAGTACTTC.